This entry lists 10 T cell receptor beta chains sequenced from one sample in a study of regulatory T cells in long-lasting Graves disease. Regarding time point: persistent/refractory GD, antithyroid drugs over 5 years with positive TRAb. Following extraction of RNA from PBMCs, that RNA was used to make the TCR library. HTBI primers from iRepertoire and Arm-PCR of CDR3 regions yielded the TCR beta libraries. TCRdb reanalysed the multiplex PCR reads using MiXCR and keeps one entry per CDR3 protein. The sample lists 400,000 or so distinct CDR3 sequences, roughly 20% occurring once. The material was peripheral blood mononuclear cells (PBMCs), obtained when the disease was refractory, from a patient treated with antithyroid drugs. These receptors all come from a female donor with Graves disease.

This clonotype was seen more than once but under ten times. CDR3 region: CASSARDRGEQYF. CDR3 DNA sequence: TGTGCCAGCAGCGCCCGGGACAGGGGCGAGCAGTACTTC. The chain links TRBV7-3 to TRBJ2-7; TRBD1 aligns across 10 bases. Germline CDR1 and CDR2: SGHTA and FQGTGA. The CDR3 contains 13 residues. Unmatched junction bases numbered 4, after V lost 5 bases and J lost 6 bases. Combining the CDR3 with reference TRBV7-3 and TRBJ2-7 gives the whole variable domain GAGVSQTPSNKVTEKGKYVELRCDPISGHTALYWYRQSLGQGPEFLIYFQGTGAADDSGLPNDRFFAVRPEGSVSTLKIQRTERGDSAVYLCASSARDRGEQYFGPGTRLTVT.

This clonotype has at least ten counts. This chain joins TRBV11-2 and TRBJ1-1, with a possible D match to TRBD1 (5 bases). The V end lost 5 bases, the J end lost 3 bases, and 10 bases lay between the germline ends. The CDR3 is 13 residues long. Germline assignment: CDR1 SGHAT and CDR2 FQNNGV. For the CDR3, the DNA is TGTGCCAGCAGCCCGGGACTCGACACTGAAGCTTTCTTT. Amino acids: CASSPGLDTEAFF.

In its sample, this clonotype was seen a few times. The J gene is TRBJ1-2, the V gene TRBV19; D might be TRBD1 (5 bases). The germline CDR1 and CDR2 sequences are LNHDA and SQIVND (reference sequence). Trimming took off 4 bases at V and 7 bases at J, with 22 bases between the two ends. The CDR3 has 16 residues. In DNA, the CDR3 is TGTGCCAGTAGTACGGCGGGACTGAATTTAGAAGGTGGCTACACCTTC. It is translated as CASSTAGLNLEGGYTF.

The chain uses TRBV28 and TRBJ2-1; D is ambiguous. The V end lost 6 bases, the J end lost 5 bases, and 17 bases lay between the germline ends. From germline, CDR1 is MDHEN and CDR2 SYDVKM. This CDR3 spans 15 amino acids. The CDR3 is CASSLESAGNNEQFF. CDR3 sequence (DNA): TGTGCCAGCAGCTTAGAGTCAGCCGGAAACAATGAGCAGTTCTTC.

This clonotype came up a few times. The chain carries TRBV30 and TRBJ1-2, with no clear D. Germline V gene data show CDR1 as GTSNPN and CDR2 as SVGIG (reference sequence). V was pared by 1 base and J by 8 bases, with 11 bases between. This CDR3 comprises 12 residues. CDR3 protein: CAWSDGVRGYTF. CDR3 DNA: TGTGCCTGGAGTGACGGAGTTAGAGGCTACACCTTC.

This clonotype was observed at least ten times. The genes are TRBV2 and TRBJ2-2, with D perhaps TRBD1 (6 bases). Between the trimmed V and J ends, which lost 5 bases and 6 bases, there was a span of 7 bases. The V gene's germline CDR1 is SNHLY and CDR2 FYNNEI. This CDR3 has 12 amino acids. The CDR3 sequence: CASSSGAGELFF. The CDR3 DNA sequence: TGTGCCAGCAGTTCAGGGGCCGGGGAGCTGTTTTTT. The full variable domain, in which reference TRBV2 and TRBJ2-2 provide the parts outside the CDR3, is EPEVTQTPSHQVTQMGQEVILRCVPISNHLYFYWYRQILGQKVEFLVSFYNNEISEKSEIFDDQFSVERPDGSNFTLKIRSTKLEDSAMYFCASSSGAGELFFGEGSRLTVL.

This clonotype was recorded at least ten times. This chain joins TRBV27 and TRBJ2-7; 10 nucleotides line up with TRBD1. The CDR3 is 15 amino acids. Germline CDR1 MNHEY, CDR2 SMNVEV (reference sequence). Unmatched junction bases numbered 3, after V lost 2 bases and J lost 2 bases. CDR3 loop: CASSLSGQGAYEQYF. For the CDR3, the DNA is TGTGCCAGCAGTTTAAGCGGACAGGGGGCCTACGAGCAGTACTTC.

The table lists this clonotype with many counts. The chain links TRBV30 to TRBJ2-5; D gene unclear. Germline CDR1 reads GTSNPN; CDR2 reads SVGIG (reference sequence). The CDR3 length is 13 residues. Between the trimmed V and J ends, which lost 0 bases and 3 bases, there was a span of 8 bases. In DNA form, the CDR3 reads TGTGCCTGGAGTGTATATGGAAAAGAGACCCAGTACTTC. Encoded protein: CAWSVYGKETQYF.

The chain has TRBV4-3 and TRBJ1-4; no firm D call. CDR3 length: 15 amino acids. The V end lost 1 base, the J end lost 2 bases, and 8 bases lay between the germline ends. Germline loops: CDR1 LGHNA, CDR2 YSLEER. The CDR3 DNA reads TGCGCCAGCAGCCAAGCGGGTGGCACTAATGAAAAACTGTTTTTT. It yields the protein CASSQAGGTNEKLFF.

The gene calls are TRBV14 and TRBJ2-7; no clear D gene. Trimming removed 4 bases at V and 2 bases at J, with 12 bases between. The CDR3 spans 14 residues. Germline V lookup: CDR1 SGHDN, CDR2 FVKESK. The CDR3 region is CASSLSLDAYEQYF. The CDR3 DNA reads as TGTGCCAGCAGCCTTTCATTGGACGCCTACGAGCAGTACTTC. Together with reference TRBV14 and TRBJ2-7, the CDR3 gives the full variable domain: EAGVTQFPSHSVIEKGQTVTLRCDPISGHDNLYWYRRVMGKEIKFLLHFVKESKQDESGMPNNRFLAERTGGTYSTLKVQPAELEDSGVYFCASSLSLDAYEQYFGPGTRLTVT.